The rows below give T cell receptor beta chains drawn from one sample of a study of T cell changes during pregnancy in multiple sclerosis. The table came from immunoSEQ multiplex PCR; TCRdb's copy has only in-frame clones and leaves some out. The sample consists of roughly 31,000 clones, around nine tenths of them appearing once. Sequenced material: CD4+ T cells from peripheral blood mononuclear cells, taken in the first trimester of pregnancy. These receptors originate from a female donor with multiple sclerosis, enrolled in a pregnancy study. CDR3s leave out the opening cysteine and the closing phenylalanine or tryptophan.

j_call v_call cdr3_aa
TRBJ1-4 TRBV30 AWSVWSGQLNEKLF
TRBJ2-2 TRBV5-1 ASSPQGTGATGELF
TRBJ1-1 TRBV7-2 ASSSRQGYTEAF
TRBJ2-1 TRBV6-6 ASSSPRDRGDYEQF
TRBJ2-3 TRBV7-3 ASSPGGLVGTQY
TRBJ2-1 TRBV7-3 ASSFGLAGNNEQF
TRBJ1-3 TRBV18 ASSPSRGSSGNTIY
TRBJ2-3 TRBV21-1 ASSISPPPAGETDTQY
TRBJ2-7 TRBV27 ASSSPDRGTDEQY
TRBJ1-1 TRBV6-4 ASSVYPGNTEAF
TRBJ1-2 TRBV27 ASPKTDVFYGYT
TRBJ2-5 TRBV5-1 ASSPGHRARETQY
TRBJ1-6 TRBV6-5 ASSATGGMRSPLH
TRBJ2-7 TRBV19 ASSSRVSYEQY
TRBJ2-3 TRBV6-1 ASSELSGSSTDTQY
TRBJ2-5 TRBV7-2 ASSLSAMGAGGETQY
TRBJ1-1 TRBV29-1 SVGETGANTEAF
TRBJ1-1 TRBV5-1 ASSMDRLNAEAF
TRBJ2-5 TRBV19 ASSISAGPQY
TRBJ2-2 TRBV29-1 SVQGIAGELF
TRBJ2-1 TRBV5-1 ASSLSPGDRVEQF
TRBJ1-5 TRBV7-2 ASSLRGRGPINQPQH
TRBJ1-2 TRBV5-6 ASSIRGRYGYT
TRBJ2-7 TRBV28 ASTSLGSRGYEQY
TRBJ2-7 TRBV6-6 ASSYPRGGDYEQY
TRBJ2-1 TRBV11-3 ASSLSRGYNEQF
TRBJ1-2 TRBV7-2 ASSLGQGDYGYT
TRBJ2-3 TRBV30 AWSVNGRNTQY
TRBJ2-3 TRBV27 ASSLSGLPSSAQY
TRBJ1-2 TRBV5-4 ASDGNGGQGGGYT
TRBJ1-1 TRBV7-2 ASSSGLNREKAF
TRBJ2-1 TRBV28 ASSSPGGDSGNEQF
TRBJ1-2 TRBV2 ASKIQGLPLYGYT
TRBJ1-2 TRBV19 ASSPSSPRGYT
TRBJ1-5 TRBV9 ASSAGHANQPQH
TRBJ1-2 TRBV6-5 ASRPTVPLWGYT
TRBJ2-7 TRBV20-1 SAGHSYEQY